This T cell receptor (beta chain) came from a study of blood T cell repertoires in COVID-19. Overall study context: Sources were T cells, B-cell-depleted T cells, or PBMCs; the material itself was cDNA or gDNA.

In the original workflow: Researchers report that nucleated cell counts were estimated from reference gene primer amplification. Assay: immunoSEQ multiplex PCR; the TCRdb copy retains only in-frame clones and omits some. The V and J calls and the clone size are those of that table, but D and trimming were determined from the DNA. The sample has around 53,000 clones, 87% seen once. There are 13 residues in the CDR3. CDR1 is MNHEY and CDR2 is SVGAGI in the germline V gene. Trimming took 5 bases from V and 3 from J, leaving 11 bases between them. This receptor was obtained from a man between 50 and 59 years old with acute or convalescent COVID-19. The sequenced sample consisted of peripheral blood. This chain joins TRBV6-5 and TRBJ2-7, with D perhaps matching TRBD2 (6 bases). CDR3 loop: CASSSGLFYEQYF. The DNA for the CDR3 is TGTGCCAGCAGTAGTGGACTATTCTACGAGCAGTACTTC.